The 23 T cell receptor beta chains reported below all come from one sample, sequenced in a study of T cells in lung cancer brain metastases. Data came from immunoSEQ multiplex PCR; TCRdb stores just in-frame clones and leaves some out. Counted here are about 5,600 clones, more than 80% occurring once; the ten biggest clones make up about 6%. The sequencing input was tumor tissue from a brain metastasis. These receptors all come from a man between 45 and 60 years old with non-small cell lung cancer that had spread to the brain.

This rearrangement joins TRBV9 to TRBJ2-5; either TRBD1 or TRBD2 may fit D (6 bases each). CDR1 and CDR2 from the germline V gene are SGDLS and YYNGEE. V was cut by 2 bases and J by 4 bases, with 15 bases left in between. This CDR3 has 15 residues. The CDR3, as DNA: TGTGCCAGCAGCGTTGCCCCGGGGGCGGGAGAGACCCAGTACTTC. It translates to CASSVAPGAGETQYF.

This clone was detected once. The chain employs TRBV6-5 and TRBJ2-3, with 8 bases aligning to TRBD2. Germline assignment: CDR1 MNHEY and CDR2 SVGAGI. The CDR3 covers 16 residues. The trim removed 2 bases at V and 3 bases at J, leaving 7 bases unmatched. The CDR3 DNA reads TGTGCCAGCAGTTACGAGCCAGCGGGGGCTACAGATACGCAGTATTTT. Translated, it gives CASSYEPAGATDTQYF.

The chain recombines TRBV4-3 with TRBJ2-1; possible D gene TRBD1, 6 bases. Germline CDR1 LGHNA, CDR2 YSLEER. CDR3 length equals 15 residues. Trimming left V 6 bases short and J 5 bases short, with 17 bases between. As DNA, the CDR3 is TGCGCCAGCAGTCTCAGCCAGGGGCGAAACAATGAGCAGTTCTTC. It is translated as CASSLSQGRNNEQFF.

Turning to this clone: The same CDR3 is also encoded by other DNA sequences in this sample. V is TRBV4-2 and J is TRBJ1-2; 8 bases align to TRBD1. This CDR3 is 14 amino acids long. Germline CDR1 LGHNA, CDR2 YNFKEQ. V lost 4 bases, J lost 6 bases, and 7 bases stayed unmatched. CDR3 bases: TGTGCCAGCAGCCCCGGTCAGGGGGCAGATGGCTACACCTTC. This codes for CASSPGQGADGYTF.

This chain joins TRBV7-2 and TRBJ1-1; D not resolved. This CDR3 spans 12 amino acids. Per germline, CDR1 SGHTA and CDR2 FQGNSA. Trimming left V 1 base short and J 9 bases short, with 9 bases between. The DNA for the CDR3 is TGTGCCAGCAGCTTAGAGGTCAGACAAGCTTTCTTT. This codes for CASSLEVRQAFF.

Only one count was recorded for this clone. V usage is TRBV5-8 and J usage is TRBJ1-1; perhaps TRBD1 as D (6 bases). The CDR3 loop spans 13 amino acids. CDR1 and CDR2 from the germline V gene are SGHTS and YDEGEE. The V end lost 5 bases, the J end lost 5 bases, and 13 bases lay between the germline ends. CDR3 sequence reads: CASRPRGATEAFF. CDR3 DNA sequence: TGTGCCAGCAGGCCTCGGGGGGCTACTGAAGCTTTCTTT.

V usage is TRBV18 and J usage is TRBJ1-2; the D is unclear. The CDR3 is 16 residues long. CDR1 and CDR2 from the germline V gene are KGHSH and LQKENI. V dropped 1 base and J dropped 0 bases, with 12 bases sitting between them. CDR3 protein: CASSPRNSQANYGYTF. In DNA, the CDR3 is TGTGCCAGCTCACCACGGAACTCCCAGGCTAACTATGGCTACACCTTC.

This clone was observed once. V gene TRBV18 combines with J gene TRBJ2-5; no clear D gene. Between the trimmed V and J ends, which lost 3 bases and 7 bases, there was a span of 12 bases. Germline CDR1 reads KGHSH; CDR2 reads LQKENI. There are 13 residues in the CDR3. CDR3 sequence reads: CASSPDSAGTQYF. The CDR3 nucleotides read TGTGCCAGCTCACCCGACTCGGCCGGGACCCAGTACTTC.

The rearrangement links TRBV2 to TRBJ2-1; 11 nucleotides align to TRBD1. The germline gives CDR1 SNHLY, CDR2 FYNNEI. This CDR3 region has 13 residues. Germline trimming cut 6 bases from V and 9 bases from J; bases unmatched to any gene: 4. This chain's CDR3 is CASSGQGASEQFF. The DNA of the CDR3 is TGTGCCAGCAGCGGACAGGGGGCTAGTGAGCAGTTCTTC.

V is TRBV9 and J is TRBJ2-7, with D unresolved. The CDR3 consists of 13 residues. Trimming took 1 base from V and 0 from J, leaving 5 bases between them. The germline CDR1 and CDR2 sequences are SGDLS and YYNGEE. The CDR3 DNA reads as TGTGCCAGCAGCGTAACAGACTCCTACGAGCAGTACTTC. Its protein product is CASSVTDSYEQYF.

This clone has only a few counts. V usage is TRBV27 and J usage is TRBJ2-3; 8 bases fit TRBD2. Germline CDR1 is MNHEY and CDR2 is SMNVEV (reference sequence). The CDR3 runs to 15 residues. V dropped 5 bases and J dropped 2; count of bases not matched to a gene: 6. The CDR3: CASSHPGGVTDTQYF. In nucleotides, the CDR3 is TGTGCCAGCAGTCACCCGGGGGGGGTCACAGATACGCAGTATTTT.

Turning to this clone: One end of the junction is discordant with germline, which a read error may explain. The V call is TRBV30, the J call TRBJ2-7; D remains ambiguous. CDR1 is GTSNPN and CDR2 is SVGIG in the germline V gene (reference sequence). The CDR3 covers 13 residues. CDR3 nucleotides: TGTGCCTGGAGTGTACTAACGCAAACCTCCATCTCCTTC. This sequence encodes CAWSVLTQTSISF.

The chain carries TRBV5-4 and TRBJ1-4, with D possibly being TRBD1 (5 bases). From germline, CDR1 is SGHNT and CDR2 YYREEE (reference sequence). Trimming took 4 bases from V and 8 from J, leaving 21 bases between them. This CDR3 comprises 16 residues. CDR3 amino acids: CASSPRGSGTGEKLFF. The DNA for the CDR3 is TGTGCCAGCAGCCCCCGGGGTTCTGGGACTGGCGAAAAACTGTTTTTT.

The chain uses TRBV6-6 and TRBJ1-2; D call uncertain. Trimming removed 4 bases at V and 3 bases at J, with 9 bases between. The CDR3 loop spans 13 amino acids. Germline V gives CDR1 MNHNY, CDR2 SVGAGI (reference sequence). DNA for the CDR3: TGTGCCAGCAGTTCAATCGGGTACTATGGCTACACCTTC. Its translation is CASSSIGYYGYTF.

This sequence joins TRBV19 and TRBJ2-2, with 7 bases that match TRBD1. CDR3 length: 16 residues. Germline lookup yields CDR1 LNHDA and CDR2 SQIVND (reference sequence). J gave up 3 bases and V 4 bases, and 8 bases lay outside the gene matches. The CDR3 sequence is CASSNRGFGDTGELFF. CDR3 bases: TGTGCCAGTAGTAACAGGGGCTTCGGGGACACCGGGGAGCTGTTTTTT.

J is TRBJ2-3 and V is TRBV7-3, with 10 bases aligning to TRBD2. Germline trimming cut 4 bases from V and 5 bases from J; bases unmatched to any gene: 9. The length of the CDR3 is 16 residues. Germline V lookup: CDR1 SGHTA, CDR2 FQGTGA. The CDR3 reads CASSSGLAGVGDTQYF. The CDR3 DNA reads TGTGCCAGCAGCTCAGGTCTAGCGGGGGTAGGAGATACGCAGTATTTT.

The CDR3 loop is CASSLGTGEGLDGYTF. The CDR3 nucleotides are TGCGCCAGCAGCTTAGGGACAGGGGAAGGACTGGATGGCTACACCTTC. V usage is TRBV5-1 and J usage is TRBJ1-2, with TRBD1 matching over 10 bases. The germline gives CDR1 SGHRS, CDR2 YFSETQ. The V and J ends lost 2 bases and 6 bases, in that order; junction bases with no gene match: 10. CDR3 length equals 16 residues.

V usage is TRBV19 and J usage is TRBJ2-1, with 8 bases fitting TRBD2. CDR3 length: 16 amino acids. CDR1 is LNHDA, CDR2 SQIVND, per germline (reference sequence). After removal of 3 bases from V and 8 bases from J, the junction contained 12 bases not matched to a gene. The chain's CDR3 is CASSISAGGAGDEQFF. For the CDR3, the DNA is TGTGCCAGTAGTATTTCCGCGGGGGGCGCCGGAGATGAGCAGTTCTTC.

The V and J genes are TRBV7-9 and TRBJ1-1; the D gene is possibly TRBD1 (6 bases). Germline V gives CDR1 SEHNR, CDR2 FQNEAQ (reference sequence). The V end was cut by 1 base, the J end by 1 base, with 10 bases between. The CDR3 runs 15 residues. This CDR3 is CASSLGGRGNTEAFF. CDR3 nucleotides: TGTGCCAGCAGCTTAGGAGGCAGGGGGAACACTGAAGCTTTCTTT. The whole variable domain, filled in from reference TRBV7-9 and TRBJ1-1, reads DTGVSQNPRHKITKRGQNVTFRCDPISEHNRLYWYRQTLGQGPEFLTYFQNEAQLEKSRLLSDRFSAERPKGSFSTLEIQRTEQGDSAMYLCASSLGGRGNTEAFFGQGTRLTVV.

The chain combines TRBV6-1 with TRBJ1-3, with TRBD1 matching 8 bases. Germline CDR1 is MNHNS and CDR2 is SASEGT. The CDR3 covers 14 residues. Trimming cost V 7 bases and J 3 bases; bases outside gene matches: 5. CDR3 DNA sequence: TGTGCCAGCATAGCCAGGGGGCTTGGAAACACCATATATTTT. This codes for CASIARGLGNTIYF.

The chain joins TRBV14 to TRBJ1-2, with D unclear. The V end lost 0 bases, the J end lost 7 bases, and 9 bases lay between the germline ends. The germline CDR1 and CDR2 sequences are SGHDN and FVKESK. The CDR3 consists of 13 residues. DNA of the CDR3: TGTGCCAGCAGCCAAGATGTTCAGCTTGGCTACACCTTC. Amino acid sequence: CASSQDVQLGYTF. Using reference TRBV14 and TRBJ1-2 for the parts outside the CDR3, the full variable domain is EAGVTQFPSHSVIEKGQTVTLRCDPISGHDNLYWYRRVMGKEIKFLLHFVKESKQDESGMPNNRFLAERTGGTYSTLKVQPAELEDSGVYFCASSQDVQLGYTFGSGTRLTVV.

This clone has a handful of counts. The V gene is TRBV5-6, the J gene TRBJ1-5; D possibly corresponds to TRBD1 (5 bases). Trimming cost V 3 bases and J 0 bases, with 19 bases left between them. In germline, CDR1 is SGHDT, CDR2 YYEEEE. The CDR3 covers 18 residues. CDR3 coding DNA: TGTGCCAGCAGCTCGCCGTTGACTACAGGTTATAGCAATCAGCCCCAGCATTTT. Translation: CASSSPLTTGYSNQPQHF.

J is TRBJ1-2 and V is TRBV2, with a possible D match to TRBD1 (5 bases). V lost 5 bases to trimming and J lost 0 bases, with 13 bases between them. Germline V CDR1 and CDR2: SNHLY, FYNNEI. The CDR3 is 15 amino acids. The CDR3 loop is CASSYLRGANYGYTF. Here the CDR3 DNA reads TGTGCCAGCAGTTATCTAAGGGGTGCTAACTATGGCTACACCTTC. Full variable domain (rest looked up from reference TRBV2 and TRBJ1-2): EPEVTQTPSHQVTQMGQEVILRCVPISNHLYFYWYRQILGQKVEFLVSFYNNEISEKSEIFDDQFSVERPDGSNFTLKIRSTKLEDSAMYFCASSYLRGANYGYTFGSGTRLTVV.